The entry that follows covers one T cell receptor beta chain sequence. Its matching antigen is unknown. The data belong to a study of CXCR3-negative and CXCR3-positive naive CD8 T cells. The TRB libraries of cDNA were built by UMI-labeled 5' RACE. TCRdb re-called the 5' RACE reads and shows each CDR3 protein once, DNA omitted. Reported are just under 90,000 distinct CDR3 sequences; the ten largest clones contain roughly 0.89%. The V gene's germline CDR1 is MDHEN and CDR2 SYDVKM. The CDR3 contains 17 residues. Whole-study results and caveats: The TRB CDR3s that CXCR3-positive naive cells carried were more hydrophobic than those of CXCR3-negative naive cells.

Sequenced material: naive CXCR3+ CD8+ T cells from blood. Subset in this sample: CD45RO-CCR7+CD27+CD95- naive CD8+ T cells expressing CXCR3 (TNR3+). The TCR comes from a human donor in good health. Some clones in this sample may be carry-over from other donors' samples. V and J are TRBV28 and TRBJ1-2. This chain's CDR3 is CASSYWGSGGPYSGYTF.